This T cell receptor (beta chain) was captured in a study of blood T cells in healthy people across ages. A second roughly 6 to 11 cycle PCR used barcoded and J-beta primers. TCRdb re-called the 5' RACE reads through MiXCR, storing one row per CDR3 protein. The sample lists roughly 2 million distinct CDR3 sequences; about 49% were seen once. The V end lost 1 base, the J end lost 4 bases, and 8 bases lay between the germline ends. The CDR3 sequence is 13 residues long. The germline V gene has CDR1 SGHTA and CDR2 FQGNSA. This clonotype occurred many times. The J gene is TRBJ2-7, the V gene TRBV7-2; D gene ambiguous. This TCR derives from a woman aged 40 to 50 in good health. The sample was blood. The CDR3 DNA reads TGTGCCAGCAGCTTAGAGACTCCGTACGAGCAGTACTTC. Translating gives CASSLETPYEQYF.